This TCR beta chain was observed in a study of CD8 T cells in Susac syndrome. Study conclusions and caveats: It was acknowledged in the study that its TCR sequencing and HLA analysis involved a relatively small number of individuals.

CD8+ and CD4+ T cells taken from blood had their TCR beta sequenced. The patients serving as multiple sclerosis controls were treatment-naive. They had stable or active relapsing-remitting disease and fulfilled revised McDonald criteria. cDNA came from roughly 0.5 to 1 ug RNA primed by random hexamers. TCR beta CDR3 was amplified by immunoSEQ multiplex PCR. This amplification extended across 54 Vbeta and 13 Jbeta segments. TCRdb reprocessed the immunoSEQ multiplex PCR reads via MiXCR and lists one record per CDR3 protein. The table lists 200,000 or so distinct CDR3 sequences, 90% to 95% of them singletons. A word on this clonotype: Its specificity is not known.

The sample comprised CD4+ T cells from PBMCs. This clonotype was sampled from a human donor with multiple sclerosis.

CDR3 loop: CASSPERARGYTF. CDR3 in DNA: TGTGCCAGCAGCCCCGAAAGGGCGAGGGGCTACACCTTC. The chain carries TRBV27 and TRBJ1-2; unclear D gene. The CDR3 spans 13 residues. The V gene's germline CDR1 is MNHEY and CDR2 SMNVEV (reference sequence). V gave up 6 bases and J gave up 8 bases, with 16 bases separating them.